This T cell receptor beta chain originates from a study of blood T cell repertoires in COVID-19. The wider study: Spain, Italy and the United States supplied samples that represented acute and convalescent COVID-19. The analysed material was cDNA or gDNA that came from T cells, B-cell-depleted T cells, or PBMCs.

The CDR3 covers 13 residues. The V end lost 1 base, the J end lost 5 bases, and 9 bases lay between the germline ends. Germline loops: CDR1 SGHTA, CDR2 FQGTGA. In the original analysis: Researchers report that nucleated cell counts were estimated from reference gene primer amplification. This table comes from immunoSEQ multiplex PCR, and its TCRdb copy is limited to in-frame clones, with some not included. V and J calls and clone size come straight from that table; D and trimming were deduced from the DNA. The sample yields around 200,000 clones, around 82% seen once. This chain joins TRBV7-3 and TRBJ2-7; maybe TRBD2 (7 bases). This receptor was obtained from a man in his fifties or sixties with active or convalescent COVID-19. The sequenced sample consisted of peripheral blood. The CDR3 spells CASSLRGGNEQYF. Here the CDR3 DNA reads TGTGCCAGCAGCTTAAGGGGGGGCAACGAGCAGTACTTC.